This T cell receptor (beta chain) was documented in a study of T-cell reconstitution after alpha-beta-depleted transplantation in children. Using unique molecular identifiers, the investigators prepared the TCRbeta library. TCRdb independently ran MiXCR on the PCR reads; one entry per CDR3 protein. The sample lists under 400,000 distinct CDR3 sequences, about a quarter occurring once. Broader study findings: Surviving recipient T cells and intrathymic progenitors accounted for some patients' high TCRbeta diversity at day 60. By one year post-transplant, T-cell counts and diversity largely arose from T cells that were newly produced. Reportedly, alpha-beta T cells present about two months post-transplant originated from several hundred expanded clones of graft origin.

CDR3 length equals 15 residues. Per germline, CDR1 LNHNV and CDR2 YYDKDF (reference sequence). The V and J ends lost 0 bases and 8 bases respectively, with 16 bases between them. This clonotype showed up just a few times. Its antigen is still unknown. The chain recombines TRBV15 with TRBJ1-2; possibly TRBD1 for D (6 bases). Sequencing used PBMCs, mostly from graft donor cells, obtained 180 days after TCRalphabeta/CD19-depleted stem cell transplant. The TCR originated in a male patient under 18 who had a stem cell transplant for acute lymphoblastic leukemia, so the T cells may come from the graft donor. CDR3 coding DNA: TGTGCCACCAGCAGAGATGGGGGGCGGGCCGGCGGCTACACCTTC. This gives the protein CATSRDGGRAGGYTF.